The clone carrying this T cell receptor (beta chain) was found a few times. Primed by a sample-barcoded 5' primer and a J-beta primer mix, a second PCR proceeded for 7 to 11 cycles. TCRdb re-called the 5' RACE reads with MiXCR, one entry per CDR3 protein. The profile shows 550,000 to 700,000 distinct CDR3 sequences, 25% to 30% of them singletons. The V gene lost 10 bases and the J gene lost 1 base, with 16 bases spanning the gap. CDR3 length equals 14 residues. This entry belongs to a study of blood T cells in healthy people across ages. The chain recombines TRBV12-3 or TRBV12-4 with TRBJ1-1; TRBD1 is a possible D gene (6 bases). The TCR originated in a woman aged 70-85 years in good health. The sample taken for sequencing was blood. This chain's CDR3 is CATQGWGGNTEAFF. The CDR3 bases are TGTGCCACCCAGGGGTGGGGAGGGAACACTGAAGCTTTCTTT.